The rows below give T cell receptor beta chains drawn from one sample of a study of T cell responses to AZD1222 COVID-19 vaccine. TCRdb's copy holds only in-frame clones and misses some; the assay was immunoSEQ multiplex PCR. Here the sample spans around 120,000 clones, around 89% being singletons. Specimen: peripheral blood, collected 28 days after the second AZD1222 dose. The source is an adult who received the AZD1222 COVID-19 vaccine. Each CDR3 is given with its conserved first and last residue. Each record gives: CDR3 DNA, CDR3 protein, D gene, J gene, V gene. D genes are given only for firm matches.

CDR3 DNA: TGTGCCAGCAGCTTACCGGGACAGGGGGCGTCTGGCTACACCTTC
CDR3 protein: CASSLPGQGASGYTF
D gene: TRBD1
J gene: TRBJ1-2
V gene: TRBV7-2

CDR3 DNA: TGTGCCAGCAGCTTAGAGAGCAGGCTGGACTACGAGCAGTACTTC
CDR3 protein: CASSLESRLDYEQYF
D gene: NA
J gene: TRBJ2-7
V gene: TRBV11-2

CDR3 DNA: TGTGCCAGCAGCTTAGGGGGGATCGACGAAAAACTGTTTTTT
CDR3 protein: CASSLGGIDEKLFF
D gene: NA
J gene: TRBJ1-4
V gene: TRBV7-9

CDR3 DNA: TGCGCCAGCAGCTCCGGACTAGCGGGAGGGGCCTACAATGAGCAGTTCTTC
CDR3 protein: CASSSGLAGGAYNEQFF
D gene: TRBD2
J gene: TRBJ2-1
V gene: TRBV5-1

CDR3 DNA: TGTGCCAGCAGCTTAGGTCCTAGTATTCAGGAGCAGTACTTC
CDR3 protein: CASSLGPSIQEQYF
D gene: NA
J gene: TRBJ2-7
V gene: TRBV7-2

CDR3 DNA: TGTGCCAGCAGCTTGGCGGAGTGGGGCACAAGGGAGACCCAGTACTTC
CDR3 protein: CASSLAEWGTRETQYF
D gene: NA
J gene: TRBJ2-5
V gene: TRBV13

CDR3 DNA: TGCAGTGCTAGGGTCACCGGGGAGCTGTTTTTT
CDR3 protein: CSARVTGELFF
D gene: NA
J gene: TRBJ2-2
V gene: TRBV20-1

CDR3 DNA: TGTGCCAGCAGCCCCTCCCTAGCGGGGGGGGCCTACGAGCAGTACTTC
CDR3 protein: CASSPSLAGGAYEQYF
D gene: TRBD2
J gene: TRBJ2-7
V gene: TRBV7-2

CDR3 DNA: TGTGCCTGGAGTGGTAGGCGGACTGAAGCTTTCTTT
CDR3 protein: CAWSGRRTEAFF
D gene: NA
J gene: TRBJ1-1
V gene: TRBV30

CDR3 DNA: TGTGCCAGCAGCTTGCTACCCGATACAGGGTATGAGTATGGCTACACCTTC
CDR3 protein: CASSLLPDTGYEYGYTF
D gene: NA
J gene: TRBJ1-2
V gene: TRBV7-6

CDR3 DNA: TGTGCCAGCCGACAAACGGGAACAGATACGCAGTATTTT
CDR3 protein: CASRQTGTDTQYF
D gene: NA
J gene: TRBJ2-3
V gene: TRBV27

CDR3 DNA: TGTGCCAGCACCGGACAGGGAGGTGTGGCCGGGGAGCTGTTTTTT
CDR3 protein: CASTGQGGVAGELFF
D gene: TRBD1
J gene: TRBJ2-2
V gene: TRBV5-4

CDR3 DNA: TGTGCCAGCACCCCGGCGGAGTCCTACGAGCAGTACTTC
CDR3 protein: CASTPAESYEQYF
D gene: NA
J gene: TRBJ2-7
V gene: TRBV9

CDR3 DNA: TGTGCCAGCAGCTTACAGGGCTACACCATATATTTT
CDR3 protein: CASSLQGYTIYF
D gene: NA
J gene: TRBJ1-3
V gene: TRBV7-9

CDR3 DNA: TGTGCCAGCAGCGAGGGTGCTGAAGCTTTCTTT
CDR3 protein: CASSEGAEAFF
D gene: NA
J gene: TRBJ1-1
V gene: TRBV6-5

CDR3 DNA: TGCGCCAGCAGCCAAGACCTAATGGGGGATACGCAGTATTTT
CDR3 protein: CASSQDLMGDTQYF
D gene: NA
J gene: TRBJ2-3
V gene: TRBV4-1

CDR3 DNA: TGTGCCAGCAGCCCAGACAGAAGCTCCTACGAGCAGTACTTC
CDR3 protein: CASSPDRSSYEQYF
D gene: NA
J gene: TRBJ2-7
V gene: TRBV6-5

CDR3 DNA: TGCGCCAGCAGCCGGGTAAGTGGGCAGACCTACGAGCAGTACTTC
CDR3 protein: CASSRVSGQTYEQYF
D gene: NA
J gene: TRBJ2-7
V gene: TRBV5-1

CDR3 DNA: TGTGCCAGCAGCGTAAACCCCAGAGGGGAGGCTAGCACAGATACGCAGTATTTT
CDR3 protein: CASSVNPRGEASTDTQYF
D gene: NA
J gene: TRBJ2-3
V gene: TRBV9

CDR3 DNA: TGCGCCAGCAGCCAAGATCCGGGGAGCGAGCAGTACTTC
CDR3 protein: CASSQDPGSEQYF
D gene: NA
J gene: TRBJ2-7
V gene: TRBV4-1

CDR3 DNA: TGCAGCGTTGTTACAGCGGCGAGCTCCTACAATGAGCAGTTCTTC
CDR3 protein: CSVVTAASSYNEQFF
D gene: NA
J gene: TRBJ2-1
V gene: TRBV29-1

CDR3 DNA: TGTGCCAGCAGCCAAGCCGTCGGGGCCAAAGAGACCCAGTACTTC
CDR3 protein: CASSQAVGAKETQYF
D gene: NA
J gene: TRBJ2-5
V gene: TRBV4-2

CDR3 DNA: TGTGCCAGCCGTAATAGGGTCCTGCCGTTGTACGAGCAGTACTTC
CDR3 protein: CASRNRVLPLYEQYF
D gene: NA
J gene: TRBJ2-7
V gene: TRBV11-2

CDR3 DNA: TGTGCCAGCAGGAACCGACGGAGACCTACCTACGAGCAGTACTTC
CDR3 protein: CASRNRRRPTYEQYF
D gene: NA
J gene: TRBJ2-7
V gene: TRBV28

CDR3 DNA: TGTGCCAGCAGTTACTCAAGCCTGGAAGCTTTCTTT
CDR3 protein: CASSYSSLEAFF
D gene: NA
J gene: TRBJ1-1
V gene: TRBV6-2/TRBV6-3